The clone carrying this T cell receptor beta chain was seen many times. Time point reported: newly diagnosed GD, antithyroid drugs for less than 3 months. The authors made the TCR library using RNA they extracted from PBMCs. This specimen comes from a study of regulatory T cells in long-lasting Graves disease. About the study: Freshly diagnosed Graves' patients had used antithyroid drugs for under 3 months.

The ends lost 8 bases at V and 2 bases at J; junction bases unmatched: 4. Germline V gene sequence: CDR1 SEHNR, CDR2 FQNEAQ (reference sequence). This CDR3 has 14 amino acids. Assembly of TCR beta libraries relied on iRepertoire HTBI primers together with Arm-PCR of CDR3 regions. Each CDR3 protein is one row after TCRdb ran MiXCR on the multiplex PCR reads. The table records roughly 440,000 distinct CDR3 sequences, 16% of them present only once. Separately, the same data were catalogued under a study of T cells in Graves' hyperthyroidism and ophthalmopathy. From that second work: TCR CDR3 underwent first-round RT-PCR with the HTBI primer set. Blood held most thyroid clonotypes expanded above 0.001 frequency.

The sequences come from peripheral blood mononuclear cells (PBMCs), collected at new diagnosis, from a patient treated with antithyroid drugs. The chain employs TRBV7-9 and TRBJ2-1, with 9 positions matching TRBD2. The TCR sequence derives from a woman between 18 and 29 years old with Graves disease. The CDR3: CASGQREAYNEQFF. As DNA, the CDR3 is TGTGCCAGCGGTCAGCGGGAGGCCTACAATGAGCAGTTCTTC.